The rows below give T cell receptor beta chains drawn from one sample of a study of T cells in Graves' hyperthyroidism and ophthalmopathy. One entry per CDR3 protein, called by TCRdb with MiXCR from the multiplex PCR reads. This sample has some 530,000 distinct CDR3 sequences; approximately 23% occur once, and the top ten carry approximately 54%. The specimen was blood. These receptors were taken from a woman aged 65 to 85 with Graves' ophthalmopathy. Both conserved end residues are trimmed from each CDR3. D genes are given only for firm matches.

V	J	D	CDR3
TRBV7-2	TRBJ2-1	TRBD2	ASSLSGISYNEQF
TRBV6-2/TRBV6-3	TRBJ1-1	NA	ATYTAMNTEAF
TRBV12-3/TRBV12-4	TRBJ1-1	NA	ASSLSGAFTEAF
TRBV27	TRBJ2-2	NA	ASSWRGTGAPGELF
TRBV14	TRBJ2-7	NA	ASSQLRASSYEQY
TRBV2	TRBJ2-3	TRBD2	ASSEIHRGGARDTQY
TRBV12-5	TRBJ2-2	TRBD2	ASGLFPSGITGELF
TRBV20-1	TRBJ2-3	TRBD2	SARGLAGLTDTQY
TRBV7-8	TRBJ1-1	TRBD1	ASSLGGTGSLAF
TRBV7-8	TRBJ2-7	NA	ASSRDHYEQY
TRBV12-3/TRBV12-4	TRBJ2-4	NA	ASSLVQGSIQY
TRBV11-2	TRBJ2-7	TRBD2	ASSLKGRLAGVYYEQY
TRBV2	TRBJ2-3	NA	ASSPMDTQY
TRBV6-5	TRBJ2-2	NA	ASSYAGAANTGELF
TRBV30	TRBJ2-5	NA	AWSIPRSQETQC
TRBV6-2/TRBV6-3	TRBJ1-2	TRBD1	ASSPPDRGGYT
TRBV20-1	TRBJ2-7	NA	SARLPDRTYEQY
TRBV9	TRBJ1-2	TRBD1	ASSDVGQGGGYT
TRBV28	TRBJ1-5	NA	ASSLAGERQPQH
TRBV29-1	TRBJ2-7	TRBD1	SVSTGGYEQY
TRBV5-4	TRBJ1-2	NA	ASSQGTSNYGYT
TRBV7-2	TRBJ2-1	TRBD2	ASSPRLAGAFSYNEQF
TRBV12-5	TRBJ2-5	NA	ASGLGGGAETQY
TRBV7-2	TRBJ2-4	NA	ASSLDPVKNIQY
TRBV7-8	TRBJ1-2	NA	ASSPTGRFNYGYT
TRBV6-1	TRBJ1-6	TRBD1	ASRYRDRAYNSPLH
TRBV28	TRBJ1-5	NA	ATIGYSNQPQH
TRBV12-3/TRBV12-4	TRBJ2-2	NA	ASSLRSFQGGTGELF
TRBV7-3	TRBJ2-7	NA	ASSATSFSEQY
TRBV18	TRBJ1-1	NA	ASSPGPPTEAF
TRBV6-1	TRBJ2-5	NA	ASRPGTTRETQY
TRBV29-1	TRBJ1-2	NA	SASTGMGYGYT
TRBV7-9	TRBJ2-3	TRBD2	ASSLGGLAGRKDTQY
TRBV20-1	TRBJ1-1	NA	SAREGVGTEAF
TRBV9	TRBJ1-4	NA	ASSGGTFEKLF
TRBV3-1	TRBJ2-1	TRBD2	ASSPVASGHNEQF
TRBV12-3/TRBV12-4	TRBJ1-6	NA	ASSKALLLGSPLH
TRBV7-2	TRBJ1-1	TRBD1	ASSLSTGGTEAF
TRBV18	TRBJ2-3	TRBD1	ASSAGTGGRDTQY
TRBV13	TRBJ2-3	TRBD2	ASSFVSWPSGTASTDTQY
TRBV5-1	TRBJ2-3	TRBD2	ASSLVAGGPVTDTQY
TRBV28	TRBJ1-2	TRBD1	ASSLMGQGWDGYT
TRBV19	TRBJ2-2	NA	ASTWAAVGELF
TRBV6-4	TRBJ2-2	TRBD2	ASSGNGLAGVETGELF
TRBV29-1	TRBJ1-2	TRBD1	SVGQGDYGYT
TRBV7-2	TRBJ1-4	NA	ASRRHLNEKLF
TRBV5-1	TRBJ2-6	TRBD1	ASSLRIHWDSELSGANVLT
TRBV5-4	TRBJ2-5	TRBD1	ASSLARTGQETQY
TRBV18	TRBJ1-5	TRBD1	ASSRDSRGVNQPQH
TRBV7-3	TRBJ2-2	NA	ASSQRALDGELF
TRBV7-2	TRBJ2-3	NA	ASSLKLSGSTDTQY
TRBV12-3/TRBV12-4	TRBJ2-2	NA	ASSPRGRTGELF
TRBV20-1	TRBJ2-4	NA	SAAGPGNIQY
TRBV4-3	TRBJ1-1	NA	ASSPGGPGISTEAF
TRBV7-2	TRBJ2-1	NA	ASSLDGPGNEQF
TRBV7-9	TRBJ1-6	TRBD1	ASSEGALIGNSPLH
TRBV28	TRBJ2-2	TRBD1	ASSGQGGRTGELF
TRBV5-1	TRBJ1-2	NA	ASSTREYYGYT
TRBV7-2	TRBJ2-7	NA	ASSLVGGTYEQY